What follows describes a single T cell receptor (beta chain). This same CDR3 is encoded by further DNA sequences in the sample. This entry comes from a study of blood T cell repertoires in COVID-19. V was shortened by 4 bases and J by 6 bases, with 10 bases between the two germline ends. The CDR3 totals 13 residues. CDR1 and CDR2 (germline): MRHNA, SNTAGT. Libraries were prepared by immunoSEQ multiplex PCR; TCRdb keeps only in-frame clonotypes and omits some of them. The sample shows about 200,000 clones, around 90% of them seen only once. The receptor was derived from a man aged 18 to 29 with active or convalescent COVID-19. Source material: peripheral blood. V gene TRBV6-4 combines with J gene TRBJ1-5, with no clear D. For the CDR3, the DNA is TGTGCCAGCAGTGCTGAGGGCGGTCAGCCCCAGCATTTT. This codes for CASSAEGGQPQHF.